This T cell receptor beta chain was identified in a study of blood T cell repertoires in COVID-19. The CDR3 is 16 amino acids. The junction had 9 bases not matched to a gene; V was cut back by 5 bases and J by 0 bases. CDR1 is MGHDK and CDR2 is SYGVNS in the germline V gene. This clone was recorded only once. Adults between about 18 and 95 years of age took part from more than 20 US areas. Each participant's cohort was designated according to participant-reported clinical history. Up to 2 weeks before entering the study, exposed participants had met a COVID-19 case. In the original analysis: The assay estimated nucleated cells by amplifying reference gene primers. Sequenced by immunoSEQ multiplex PCR; TCRdb stores in-frame clones only, minus some. V and J calls and clone size are given by that table; D and trimming were obtained from the DNA. Of fewer than 350,000 clones in the sample, approximately 91% were seen once.

The sample was PBMCs or T cells enriched from blood (not recorded which). The clonotype comes from a young woman who had been exposed to COVID-19. The gene calls are TRBV25-1 and TRBJ1-1; 7 bases fit TRBD1. CDR3: CASSPRTGVMNTEAFF. CDR3 nucleotides: TGTGCCAGCAGTCCCCGGACAGGCGTAATGAACACTGAAGCTTTCTTT.